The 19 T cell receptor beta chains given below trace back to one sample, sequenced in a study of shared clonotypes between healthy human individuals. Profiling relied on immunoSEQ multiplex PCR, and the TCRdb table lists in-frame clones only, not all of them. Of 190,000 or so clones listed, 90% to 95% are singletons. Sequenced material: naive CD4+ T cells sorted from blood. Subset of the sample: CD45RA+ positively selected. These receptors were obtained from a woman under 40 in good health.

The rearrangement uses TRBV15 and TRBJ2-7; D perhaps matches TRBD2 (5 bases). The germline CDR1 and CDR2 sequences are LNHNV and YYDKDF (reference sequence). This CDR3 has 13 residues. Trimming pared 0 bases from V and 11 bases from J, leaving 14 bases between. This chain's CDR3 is CATSRDQRIEKYF. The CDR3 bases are TGTGCCACCAGCAGAGACCAGCGGATTGAAAAGTACTTC.

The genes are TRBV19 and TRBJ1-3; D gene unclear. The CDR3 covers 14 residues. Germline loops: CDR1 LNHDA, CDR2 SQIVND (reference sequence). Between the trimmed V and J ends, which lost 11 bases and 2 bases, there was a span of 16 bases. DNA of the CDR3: TGTGCCTCTCAGTCGGGCAGCACTGGAAACACCATATATTTT. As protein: CASQSGSTGNTIYF.

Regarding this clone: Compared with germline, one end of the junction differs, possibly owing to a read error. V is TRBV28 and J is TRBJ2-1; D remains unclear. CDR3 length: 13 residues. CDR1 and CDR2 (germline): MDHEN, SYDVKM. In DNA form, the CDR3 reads TGTGCCAGCAGTTCCCCCCGGCGTGTCCGATCGCTCTTC. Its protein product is CASSSPRRVRSLF.

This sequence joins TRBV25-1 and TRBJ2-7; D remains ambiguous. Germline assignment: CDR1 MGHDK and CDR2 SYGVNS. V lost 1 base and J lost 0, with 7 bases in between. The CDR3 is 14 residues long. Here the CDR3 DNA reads TGTGCCAGCAGTGAATTGAGGTCCTCCTACGAGCAGTACTTC. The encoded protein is CASSELRSSYEQYF.

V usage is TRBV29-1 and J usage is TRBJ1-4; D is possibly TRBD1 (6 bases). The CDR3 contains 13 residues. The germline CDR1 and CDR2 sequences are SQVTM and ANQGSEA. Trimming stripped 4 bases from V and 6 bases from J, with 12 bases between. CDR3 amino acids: CSVADRDDEKLFF. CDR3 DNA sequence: TGCAGCGTTGCGGACAGAGATGATGAAAAACTGTTTTTT.

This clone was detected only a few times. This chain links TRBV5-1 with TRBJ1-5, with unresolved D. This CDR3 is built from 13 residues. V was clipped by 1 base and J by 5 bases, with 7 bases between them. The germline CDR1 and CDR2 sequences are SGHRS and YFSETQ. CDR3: CASSLWSDQPQHF. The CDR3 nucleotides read TGCGCCAGCAGCTTGTGGAGTGATCAGCCCCAGCATTTT.

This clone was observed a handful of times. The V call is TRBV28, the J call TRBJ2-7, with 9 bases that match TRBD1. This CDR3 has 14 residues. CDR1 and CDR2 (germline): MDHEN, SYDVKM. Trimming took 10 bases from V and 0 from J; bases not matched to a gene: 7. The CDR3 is CATDRGDPSYEQYF. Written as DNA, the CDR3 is TGTGCCACCGACAGGGGGGATCCCTCCTACGAGCAGTACTTC.

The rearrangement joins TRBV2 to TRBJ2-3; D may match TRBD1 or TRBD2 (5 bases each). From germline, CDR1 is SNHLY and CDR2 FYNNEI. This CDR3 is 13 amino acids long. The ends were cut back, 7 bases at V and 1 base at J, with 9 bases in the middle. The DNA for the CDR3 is TGTGCCAGCAACCCGGGACGCACAGATACGCAGTATTTT. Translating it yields CASNPGRTDTQYF.

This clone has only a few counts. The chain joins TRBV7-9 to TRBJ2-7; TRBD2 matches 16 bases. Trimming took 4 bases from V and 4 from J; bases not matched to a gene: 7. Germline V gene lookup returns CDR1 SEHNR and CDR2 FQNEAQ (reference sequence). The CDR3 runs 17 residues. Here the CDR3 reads CASSSPGTSGRAYEQYF. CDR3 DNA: TGTGCCAGCAGCTCCCCCGGGACTAGCGGGAGGGCGTACGAGCAGTACTTC.

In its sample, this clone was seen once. CDR3 nucleotide sequence: TGTGCCAGCAGCAAAACTCCCCATCCTGGGTTGGGGGTCATTTTTGGCGAGCAGTACTTC. It translates to CASSKTPHPGLGVIFGEQYF. The chain combines TRBV21-1 with TRBJ2-7. TRBV21-1 corresponds to a pseudogene. The CDR3 length is 20 residues.

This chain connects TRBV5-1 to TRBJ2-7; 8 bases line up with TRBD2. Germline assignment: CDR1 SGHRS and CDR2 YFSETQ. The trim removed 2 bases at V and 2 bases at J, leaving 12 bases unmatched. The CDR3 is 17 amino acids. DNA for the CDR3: TGCGCCAGCAGCTTCCCGGACGAGCGGGAGCTCCCCTACGAGCAGTACTTC. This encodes CASSFPDERELPYEQYF.

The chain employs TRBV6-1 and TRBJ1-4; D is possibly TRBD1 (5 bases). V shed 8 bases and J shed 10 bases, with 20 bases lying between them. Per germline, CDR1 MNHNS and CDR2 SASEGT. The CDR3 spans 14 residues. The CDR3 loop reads CASVDRWDDGKLFF. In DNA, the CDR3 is TGTGCCAGCGTCGACAGATGGGACGACGGAAAACTGTTTTTT.

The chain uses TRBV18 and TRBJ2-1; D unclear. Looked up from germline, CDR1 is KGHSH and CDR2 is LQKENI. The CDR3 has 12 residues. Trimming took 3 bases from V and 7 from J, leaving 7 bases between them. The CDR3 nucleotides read TGTGCCAGCTCACCCCAGACTAATGAGCAGTTCTTC. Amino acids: CASSPQTNEQFF.

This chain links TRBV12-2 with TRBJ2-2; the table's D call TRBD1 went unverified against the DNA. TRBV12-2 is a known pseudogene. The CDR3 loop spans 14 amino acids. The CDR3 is CASRSGQTTGELFF. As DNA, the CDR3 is TGTGCAAGTCGCTCGGGACAGACTACCGGGGAGCTGTTTTTT.

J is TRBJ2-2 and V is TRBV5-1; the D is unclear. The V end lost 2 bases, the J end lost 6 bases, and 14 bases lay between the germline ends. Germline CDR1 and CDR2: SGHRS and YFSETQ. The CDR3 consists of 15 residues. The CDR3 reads CASSFGSMRPGELFF. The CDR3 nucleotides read TGCGCCAGCAGCTTCGGGTCTATGAGGCCCGGGGAGCTGTTTTTT.

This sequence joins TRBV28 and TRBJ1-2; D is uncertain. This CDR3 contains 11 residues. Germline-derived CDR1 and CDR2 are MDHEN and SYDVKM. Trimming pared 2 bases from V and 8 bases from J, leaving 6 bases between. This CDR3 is CASSLGRGYTF. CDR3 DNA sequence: TGTGCCAGCAGTTTAGGACGGGGCTACACCTTC.

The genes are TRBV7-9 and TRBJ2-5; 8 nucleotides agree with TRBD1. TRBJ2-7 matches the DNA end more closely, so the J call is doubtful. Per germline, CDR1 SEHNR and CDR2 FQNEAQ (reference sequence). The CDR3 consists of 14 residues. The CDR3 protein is CASSLGTGTYEQYF. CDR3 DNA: TGTGCCAGCAGCTTAGGGACAGGGACATACGAGCAGTACTTC.

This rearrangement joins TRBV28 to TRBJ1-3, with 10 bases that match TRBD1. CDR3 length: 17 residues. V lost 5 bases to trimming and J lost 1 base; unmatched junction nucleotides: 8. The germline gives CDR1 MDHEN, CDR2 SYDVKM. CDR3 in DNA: TGTGCCAGCAGTGGACAGACAGGGGGCTTTTCTGGAAACACCATATATTTT. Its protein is CASSGQTGGFSGNTIYF.

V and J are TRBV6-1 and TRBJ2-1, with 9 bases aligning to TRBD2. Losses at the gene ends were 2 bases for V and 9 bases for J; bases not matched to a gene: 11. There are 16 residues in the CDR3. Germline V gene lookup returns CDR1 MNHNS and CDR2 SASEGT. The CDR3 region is CASSERGIAGDTEQFF. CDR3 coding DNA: TGTGCCAGCAGTGAACGGGGGATAGCGGGAGATACTGAGCAGTTCTTC.